Shown below are 21 T cell receptor beta chains from a single sample sequenced in a study of response to subunit inactivated influenza vaccine. MiXCR, run by TCRdb on the RT-PCR reads, gives a single entry per CDR3 protein. The sample contains about 190,000 distinct CDR3 sequences, about an eighth of which appear only once. The source material was CD8+ T cells sorted from PBMCs, sampled 5 days after vaccination. The receptors stem from a man aged 45-65 years who received an inactivated influenza vaccine.

In its sample, this clonotype was seen many times. This sequence joins TRBV6-5 and TRBJ2-1; D remains unclear. This CDR3 has 15 amino acids. The ends were cut back, 7 bases at V and 8 bases at J, with 21 bases in the middle. The germline gives CDR1 MNHEY, CDR2 SVGAGI. The CDR3 DNA is TGTGCCAGCACTTTACTTTACTCGGACCGGGATGAGCAGTTCTTC. The encoded protein is CASTLLYSDRDEQFF.

The V gene is TRBV3-1, the J gene TRBJ1-1; D gene ambiguous. The V gene's germline CDR1 is LGHDT and CDR2 YNNKEL (reference sequence). The V and J ends lost 1 base and 1 base respectively, with 7 bases between them. This CDR3 has 14 amino acids. The CDR3: CASSQGHSNTEAFF. In DNA form, the CDR3 reads TGTGCCAGCAGCCAAGGACACTCGAACACTGAAGCTTTCTTT.

This clonotype was seen ten or more times. V usage is TRBV7-9 and J usage is TRBJ2-1; TRBD2 is a possible D gene (7 bases). With 5 bases removed from V and 9 bases from J, the gap between germline ends came to 8 bases. Germline lookup yields CDR1 SEHNR and CDR2 FQNEAQ (reference sequence). The CDR3 is 11 residues long. The CDR3 DNA is TGTGCCAGCAGCAGGGGGGGTGAGCAGTTCTTC. This translates into CASSRGGEQFF.

This clonotype came up many times. The rearrangement links TRBV7-2 to TRBJ1-3; D not resolved. The V end was cut by 4 bases, the J end by 0 bases, with 13 bases between. Looked up from germline, CDR1 is SGHTA and CDR2 is FQGNSA. The CDR3 runs 16 residues. CDR3: CASSSTGSHSGNTIYF. The CDR3 DNA sequence: TGTGCCAGCAGCTCGACCGGGTCCCACTCTGGAAACACCATATATTTT.

This chain connects TRBV29-1 to TRBJ2-7, with D tentatively TRBD1 (5 bases). This CDR3 contains 12 residues. V was pared by 7 bases and J by 3 bases, with 13 bases between. Germline CDR1 SQVTM, CDR2 ANQGSEA. The CDR3 DNA sequence: TGCAGCGCCCTGACAGAATTCTACGAGCAGTACTTC. Amino acids: CSALTEFYEQYF.

This clonotype showed up just a few times. The chain employs TRBV7-3 and TRBJ2-1; 7 bases match TRBD2. V was clipped by 3 bases and J by 0 bases; unmatched bases: 5. Germline-derived CDR1 and CDR2 are SGHTA and FQGTGA. The CDR3 runs 16 residues. The CDR3 is CASSFSSGSSYNEQFF. CDR3 nucleotides: TGTGCCAGCAGCTTTTCTAGCGGATCCTCCTACAATGAGCAGTTCTTC.

The chain employs TRBV5-1 and TRBJ2-7, with TRBD1 identical over 7 bases. The CDR3 has 16 amino acids. V dropped 0 bases and J dropped 0; count of bases not matched to a gene: 6. Germline-derived CDR1 and CDR2 are SGHRS and YFSETQ. The CDR3 DNA reads as TGCGCCAGCAGCTTGGCTGAGGACAGGAGCTCCTACGAGCAGTACTTC. This sequence encodes CASSLAEDRSSYEQYF.

There are a few counts of this clonotype. The V and J genes are TRBV7-9 and TRBJ2-1; the match to TRBD2 covers 8 bases. The junction had 9 bases not matched to a gene; V was cut back by 1 base and J by 4 bases. The CDR3 has 17 amino acids. From germline, CDR1 is SEHNR and CDR2 FQNEAQ (reference sequence). This chain's CDR3 is CASSLGAGAHQYNEQFF. The CDR3 DNA sequence: TGTGCCAGCAGCTTAGGAGCGGGGGCCCATCAATACAATGAGCAGTTCTTC.

This clonotype was seen a few times. V usage is TRBV7-2 and J usage is TRBJ2-5, with D tentatively TRBD2 (5 bases). The ends were cut back, 5 bases at V and 1 base at J, with 11 bases in the middle. The CDR3 loop spans 14 amino acids. Per the germline V gene, CDR1 is SGHTA and CDR2 is FQGNSA. The CDR3 loop is CASSPLLVQETQYF. The CDR3 nucleotides read TGTGCCAGCAGCCCGCTACTAGTCCAAGAGACCCAGTACTTC.

This clonotype has more than one count but fewer than ten. The rearrangement joins TRBV4-3 to TRBJ2-3, with TRBD2 identical over 9 bases. CDR1 and CDR2 (germline): LGHNA, YSLEER. This CDR3 has 15 residues. V trimming: 0 bases; J trimming: 6 bases; junction bases outside the gene matches: 4. CDR3 protein: CASSQESGRWDTQYF. The CDR3 coding sequence is TGCGCCAGCAGCCAAGAAAGCGGGAGGTGGGATACGCAGTATTTT.

This chain connects TRBV2 to TRBJ2-1; 9 bases align to TRBD2. Germline-derived CDR1 and CDR2 are SNHLY and FYNNEI. The CDR3 has 15 amino acids. The J segment lost 9 bases and the V segment lost 8 bases, leaving 14 bases of the junction unmatched. The DNA for the CDR3 is TGTGCCAGCGAAGAGGGGCGGGAGGGCCAGATTGAGCAGTTCTTC. Translating it yields CASEEGREGQIEQFF.

The table lists this clonotype with a few counts. V gene TRBV25-1 combines with J gene TRBJ1-2, with TRBD1 matching over 8 bases. Germline CDR1 is MGHDK and CDR2 is SYGVNS. The length of the CDR3 is 13 residues. The J segment lost 5 bases and the V segment lost 3 bases, leaving 2 bases of the junction unmatched. CDR3 sequence: CASSDQGAYGYTF. The DNA for the CDR3 is TGTGCCAGCAGTGACCAGGGGGCTTATGGCTACACCTTC.

This clonotype was counted a few times. J is TRBJ2-3 and V is TRBV10-3; TRBD1 matches 7 bases. The trim removed 3 bases at V and 1 base at J, leaving 4 bases unmatched. Per the germline V gene, CDR1 is ENHRY and CDR2 is SYGVKD. CDR3 size: 15 residues. This chain's CDR3 is CAISEIGQGTDTQYF. CDR3 coding DNA: TGTGCCATCAGTGAAATCGGACAGGGCACAGATACGCAGTATTTT.

This clonotype was detected a few times. V usage is TRBV13 and J usage is TRBJ2-3, with D perhaps being TRBD1 or TRBD2 (5 bases each). Trimming removed 4 bases at V and 0 bases at J, with 14 bases between. The germline V gene has CDR1 PRHDT and CDR2 FYEKMQ (reference sequence). This CDR3 has 16 amino acids. As DNA, the CDR3 is TGTGCCAGCAGCTCCCCCGGGGACGCTAGCACAGATACGCAGTATTTT. This codes for CASSSPGDASTDTQYF.

The rearrangement links TRBV25-1 to TRBJ2-1, with 9 bases identical to TRBD1. V was clipped by 2 bases and J by 5 bases; unmatched bases: 10. CDR3 length: 17 amino acids. The germline V gene has CDR1 MGHDK and CDR2 SYGVNS. The DNA for the CDR3 is TGTGCCAGCAGTGAACCCCGCAGGACAGGGGCCCACAATGAGCAGTTCTTC. It is translated as CASSEPRRTGAHNEQFF.

This clonotype was detected a few times. This chain links TRBV20-1 with TRBJ2-5; TRBD1 might be the D (6 bases). Germline V CDR1 and CDR2: DFQATT, SNEGSKA (reference sequence). The CDR3 spans 15 residues. Trimming took 2 bases from V and 0 from J, leaving 13 bases between them. The CDR3 DNA reads TGCAGTGCTAGAAGGGGACACCTTTACCAAGAGACCCAGTACTTC. This sequence encodes CSARRGHLYQETQYF.

This CDR3 is CASSPLSGRTYNEQFF. The CDR3 DNA reads as TGCGCCAGCAGCCCCCTTAGCGGGAGGACCTACAATGAGCAGTTCTTC. This sequence joins TRBV5-1 and TRBJ2-1; 10 bases are a match to TRBD2. Germline V gene lookup returns CDR1 SGHRS and CDR2 YFSETQ. The CDR3 spans 16 residues. V trimming: 4 bases; J trimming: 2 bases; junction bases outside the gene matches: 6.

This clonotype showed up just a few times. The V gene is TRBV12-3 or TRBV12-4, the J gene TRBJ1-5; D unclear. The germline V and J ends were trimmed by 5 bases and 4 bases, with 18 bases remaining between them. This CDR3 has 16 residues. CDR3 sequence reads: CASSLNSVTANQPQHF. The CDR3 coding sequence is TGTGCCAGCAGTCTTAATAGTGTAACAGCGAATCAGCCCCAGCATTTT.

This clonotype was detected a few times. The chain carries TRBV12-3 or TRBV12-4 and TRBJ1-4; 8 bases map to TRBD1. The length of the CDR3 is 15 residues. After removal of 5 bases from V and 5 bases from J, the junction contained 7 bases not matched to a gene. CDR3 in amino acids: CASSTPTGVNEKLFF. CDR3 DNA: TGTGCCAGCAGTACCCCGACAGGGGTCAATGAAAAACTGTTTTTT.

This clonotype was recorded a few times. The chain combines TRBV7-9 with TRBJ1-2; D unresolved. CDR1 is SEHNR, CDR2 FQNEAQ, per germline (reference sequence). Trimming pared 3 bases from V and 6 bases from J, leaving 5 bases between. The CDR3 spans 11 residues. The DNA of the CDR3 is TGTGCCAGCAGCTTTGGCGATGGCTACACCTTC. Translated, it gives CASSFGDGYTF.

There are a few counts of this clonotype. V usage is TRBV15 and J usage is TRBJ1-4; D not resolved. The germline gives CDR1 LNHNV, CDR2 YYDKDF (reference sequence). V lost 6 bases and J 5 bases, leaving 16 bases between the germline ends. The CDR3 runs to 15 residues. As DNA, the CDR3 is TGTGCCACCAGTCAGCAAACCGGCGGGAATGAAAAACTGTTTTTT. It specifies CATSQQTGGNEKLFF. The whole variable domain, filled in from reference TRBV15 and TRBJ1-4, reads DAMVIQNPRYQVTQFGKPVTLSCSQTLNHNVMYWYQQKSSQAPKLLFHYYDKDFNNEADTPDNFQSRRPNTSFCFLDIRSPGLGDTAMYLCATSQQTGGNEKLFFGSGTQLSVL.